This T cell receptor (beta chain) came from a study of blood T cells in healthy people across ages. A minimum of 5 micrograms of total RNA was extracted per sample. This CDR3 is 14 amino acids long. V dropped 5 bases and J dropped 6 bases, with 16 bases sitting between them. Germline V gives CDR1 SGHVS, CDR2 FNYEAQ. Combining a sample-barcoded 5' primer with a J-beta primer mix, a second PCR ran for roughly 7 to 11 cycles. TCRdb independently ran MiXCR on the 5' RACE reads; one entry per CDR3 protein. The table has about 1.5 million distinct CDR3 sequences, roughly 43% seen once; the top ten hold more than 4%.

Sequencing used blood. The origin of this receptor is a woman in her late teens or twenties in good health. This rearrangement joins TRBV7-6 to TRBJ1-1, with D perhaps matching TRBD1 (6 bases). CDR3 nucleotides: TGTGCCAGCAGCCCAGGGGATAAGGGCGCTGAAGCTTTCTTT. This translates into CASSPGDKGAEAFF.